These 30 T cell receptor beta chains were sequenced from one sample in a study of identical twins. TCRdb used MiXCR to reprocess the 5' RACE reads, holding one entry per CDR3 protein. Of around 250,000 distinct CDR3 sequences in the sample, over 5% were seen once. The same data also went into a second study, on T cells expressing NK-cell markers.

Sequencing was done on a sample of CD8+ T cells sorted from blood. The receptors originated from a woman aged 18-30 years in good health.

This clonotype was counted many times. The V and J genes are TRBV29-1 and TRBJ2-3, with D possibly being TRBD1 (5 bases). Germline V lookup: CDR1 SQVTM, CDR2 ANQGSEA. The CDR3 totals 14 residues. V lost 4 bases, J lost 0 bases, and 11 bases lay in between. The CDR3 protein is CSVGGGTSTDTQYF. The DNA of the CDR3 is TGCAGCGTTGGGGGCGGCACCAGCACAGATACGCAGTATTTT.

This clonotype occurred a few times. V and J are TRBV14 and TRBJ2-7; 12 bases fit TRBD2. The V segment lost 2 bases and the J segment 6 bases; nucleotides outside the gene matches: 11. The CDR3 runs to 17 residues. Germline CDR1 reads SGHDN; CDR2 reads FVKESK. The CDR3 nucleotides read TGTGCCAGCAGCCAATTTAGACTAGCGGGGGTGCGCTCCGAGCAGTACTTC. Protein sequence: CASSQFRLAGVRSEQYF.

Here the CDR3 reads CASSPRTNILSYGYTF. CDR3 DNA: TGTGCCAGCAGCCCACGGACGAACATACTGTCCTATGGCTACACCTTC. The J gene is TRBJ1-2, the V gene TRBV7-2; D gene uncertain. Germline V gene data show CDR1 as SGHTA and CDR2 as FQGNSA. This CDR3 region has 16 residues. Trimming removed 5 bases from V and 4 bases from J, with 20 bases in between.

The V gene is TRBV20-1, the J gene TRBJ2-7, with D perhaps given as TRBD1 or TRBD2 (6 bases each). V lost 6 bases, J lost 6 bases, and 15 bases lay in between. The CDR3 loop spans 12 amino acids. The germline gives CDR1 DFQATT, CDR2 SNEGSKA (reference sequence). CDR3 loop: CSAPRDTGEQYF. In DNA, the CDR3 is TGCAGTGCCCCGCGGGACACTGGCGAGCAGTACTTC.

This clonotype was counted a few times. The V gene is TRBV7-3, the J gene TRBJ2-1; 7 bases map to TRBD2. This CDR3 comprises 15 residues. Germline trimming cut 3 bases from V and 5 bases from J; bases unmatched to any gene: 7. Germline V gene lookup returns CDR1 SGHTA and CDR2 FQGTGA. CDR3 amino acids: CASSLAGEINNEQFF. The CDR3 DNA follows: TGTGCCAGCAGCTTGGCGGGGGAGATCAACAATGAGCAGTTCTTC.

This chain uses TRBV12-3 or TRBV12-4 with TRBJ1-1, with D possibly matching TRBD1 (5 bases). The germline V and J ends were trimmed by 2 bases and 3 bases, with 7 bases remaining between them. This CDR3 is 13 amino acids long. CDR3 region: CASSLIRDTEAFF. The CDR3 nucleotides are TGTGCCAGCAGTTTAATCAGGGACACTGAAGCTTTCTTT.

The chain links TRBV11-2 to TRBJ1-4, with D unclear. Germline V gene data show CDR1 as SGHAT and CDR2 as FQNNGV. This CDR3 region has 15 residues. The V end lost 5 bases, the J end lost 0 bases, and 10 bases lay between the germline ends. The CDR3 reads CASSHYSSTNEKLFF. Written as DNA, the CDR3 is TGTGCCAGCAGCCATTACAGCTCAACTAATGAAAAACTGTTTTTT. Looking up the rest from reference TRBV11-2 and TRBJ1-4 gives the full variable domain: EAGVAQSPRYKIIEKRQSVAFWCNPISGHATLYWYQQILGQGPKLLIQFQNNGVVDDSQLPKDRFSAERLKGVDSTLKIQPAKLEDSAVYLCASSHYSSTNEKLFFGSGTQLSVL.

This clonotype was seen more than once but under ten times. The chain employs TRBV24-1 and TRBJ2-5; 8 bases fit TRBD1. The CDR3 contains 17 residues. Trimming removed 2 bases from V and 4 bases from J; junction bases left unmatched: 11. CDR1 and CDR2 from the germline V gene are KGHDR and SFDVKD. CDR3 protein: CATSDSSEGRGRETQYF. CDR3 coding DNA: TGTGCCACCAGTGATTCTTCCGAGGGCAGGGGGCGAGAGACCCAGTACTTC.

This clonotype has just a few counts. The chain combines TRBV27 with TRBJ2-2, with D perhaps being TRBD1 or TRBD2 (6 bases each). The V end lost 6 bases, the J end lost 7 bases, and 21 bases lay between the germline ends. The CDR3 totals 16 residues. Germline loops: CDR1 MNHEY, CDR2 SMNVEV (reference sequence). The CDR3 loop is CASRGFAGAGIGELFF. For the CDR3, the DNA is TGTGCCAGCAGGGGATTCGCAGGGGCGGGAATCGGGGAGCTGTTTTTT.

This clonotype occurred many times. V and J are TRBV9 and TRBJ1-3; 7 bases fit TRBD1. The CDR3 sequence is 18 residues long. CDR1 is SGDLS, CDR2 YYNGEE, per germline. Trimming took 4 bases from V and 0 from J; bases not matched to a gene: 13. The CDR3 loop is CASSPRQGPNFSGNTIYF. DNA for the CDR3: TGTGCCAGCAGCCCCCGACAGGGTCCCAACTTCTCTGGAAACACCATATATTTT.

The chain combines TRBV6-1 with TRBJ2-7; 7 bases are a match to TRBD2. V trimming: 7 bases; J trimming: 0 bases; junction bases outside the gene matches: 18. The CDR3 loop spans 18 amino acids. Germline loops: CDR1 MNHNS, CDR2 SASEGT. The CDR3 DNA sequence: TGTGCCAGCACCCCCTTCTCCCCCACTAGCGTACTCTCCTACGAGCAGTACTTC. This translates into CASTPFSPTSVLSYEQYF.

This clonotype was detected ten times or more. This chain links TRBV6-1 with TRBJ1-1; a weak D match, TRBD1 (6 bases). Trimming took off 5 bases at V and 4 bases at J, with 20 bases between the two ends. This CDR3 is built from 16 residues. The germline V gene encodes CDR1 MNHNS and CDR2 SASEGT. This CDR3 reads CASSLTPAGRGTEAFF. In DNA, the CDR3 is TGTGCCAGCAGTCTCACCCCGGCGGGCAGGGGCACTGAAGCTTTCTTT.

The chain carries TRBV11-2 and TRBJ2-3; 9 bases are a match to TRBD1. The CDR3 covers 12 residues. Germline V gives CDR1 SGHAT, CDR2 FQNNGV. The V segment lost 5 bases and the J segment 14 bases; nucleotides outside the gene matches: 8. CDR3 region: CASSRDRDGVYF. CDR3 sequence (DNA): TGTGCCAGCAGCCGGGACAGGGACGGTGTGTATTTT.

This clonotype appeared a few times. The chain joins TRBV20-1 to TRBJ2-5; perhaps TRBD1 as D (5 bases). Trimming pared 7 bases from V and 0 bases from J, leaving 12 bases between. CDR3 size: 13 residues. Germline-derived CDR1 and CDR2 are DFQATT and SNEGSKA (reference sequence). CDR3 region: CSGGRVYQETQYF. DNA for the CDR3: TGCAGTGGGGGCAGGGTGTACCAAGAGACCCAGTACTTC.

In this sample, this clonotype turned up many times. The chain couples TRBV10-3 to TRBJ1-3; tentatively, D is TRBD1 (6 bases). The CDR3 loop spans 12 amino acids. Germline V lookup: CDR1 ENHRY, CDR2 SYGVKD. Trimming took off 10 bases at V and 0 bases at J, with 7 bases between the two ends. The CDR3, as DNA: TGTGCCACACAGGGCTCTGGAAACACCATATATTTT. Amino acid sequence: CATQGSGNTIYF.

This chain connects TRBV23-1 to TRBJ2-7, with 9 bases identical to TRBD1. TRBV23-1 is an open reading frame, and its role is uncertain. The CDR3 spans 14 residues. V was pared by 7 bases and J by 3 bases, with 7 bases of the junction left unmatched. The CDR3 sequence: CASTRDRVVYEQYF. CDR3 coding DNA: TGCGCCAGCACCCGGGACAGGGTTGTCTACGAGCAGTACTTC.

A few counts support this clonotype. This rearrangement joins TRBV5-6 to TRBJ2-5; 13 nucleotides line up with TRBD2. CDR3 length: 17 residues. Germline V gene lookup returns CDR1 SGHDT and CDR2 YYEEEE. Germline trimming cut 0 bases from V and 1 base from J; bases unmatched to any gene: 3. The DNA for the CDR3 is TGTGCCAGCAGCTTGGGGACTAGCGGGAGCTTCCAAGAGACCCAGTACTTC. Protein sequence: CASSLGTSGSFQETQYF. Looking up the rest from reference TRBV5-6 and TRBJ2-5 gives the full variable domain: DAGVTQSPTHLIKTRGQQVTLRCSPKSGHDTVSWYQQALGQGPQFIFQYYEEEERQRGNFPDRFSGHQFPNYSSELNVNALLLGDSALYLCASSLGTSGSFQETQYFGPGTRLLVL.

This clonotype was seen at least ten times. The V call is TRBV12-3 or TRBV12-4, the J call TRBJ1-1; 9 nucleotides match TRBD1. The junction had 4 bases not matched to a gene; V was cut back by 6 bases and J by 11 bases. The CDR3 is made up of 11 amino acids. CDR3 in DNA: TGTGCCAGCAGCCCAGGACAGGGGGCTTTCTTT. It specifies CASSPGQGAFF.

As for this clonotype: With a much larger clone just one base away, this may be a read error. V usage is TRBV29-1 and J usage is TRBJ2-3; TRBD1 matches at 7 bases. This CDR3 spans 15 amino acids. Germline CDR1 SQVTM, CDR2 ANQGSEA. The CDR3: CSVEPGTDSTYTQYF. The CDR3 nucleotides are TGCAGCGTGGAGCCCGGGACAGATAGCACATATACGCAGTATTTT.

This chain connects TRBV9 to TRBJ2-4; 11 nucleotides match TRBD1. V dropped 1 base and J dropped 8; count of bases not matched to a gene: 11. The germline V gene encodes CDR1 SGDLS and CDR2 YYNGEE. CDR3 size: 17 residues. CDR3 DNA: TGTGCCAGCAGCGTAAACGTAAGGGACAGGGGGGCGGACATTCAGTACTTC. It codes for CASSVNVRDRGADIQYF.

V usage is TRBV3-1 and J usage is TRBJ2-1; D uncertain. CDR3 length: 16 amino acids. From germline, CDR1 is LGHDT and CDR2 YNNKEL (reference sequence). Trimming pared 2 bases from V and 2 bases from J, leaving 13 bases between. CDR3 DNA: TGTGCCAGCAGCCAAACGCTAGGGAACACCTACAATGAGCAGTTCTTC. Residues: CASSQTLGNTYNEQFF.

There are many counts of this clonotype. This sequence joins TRBV29-1 and TRBJ2-7; 12 nucleotides agree with TRBD2. The CDR3 covers 15 residues. Germline assignment: CDR1 SQVTM and CDR2 ANQGSEA. V lost 7 bases and J lost 5; bases outside the gene matches: 12. The CDR3 DNA reads as TGCAGCGCTACCGGAGAAAGACTAGCGGGAGACGAGCAGTACTTC. Translating gives CSATGERLAGDEQYF.

This sequence joins TRBV7-2 and TRBJ2-3; no clear D. V lost 3 bases and J 4 bases, leaving 11 bases between the germline ends. Germline CDR1 reads SGHTA; CDR2 reads FQGNSA. The CDR3 runs to 14 residues. CDR3 residues: CASSFGPGADTQYF. CDR3 nucleotide sequence: TGTGCCAGCAGCTTTGGACCCGGAGCAGATACGCAGTATTTT.

This clonotype was counted at least ten times. The rearrangement uses TRBV5-1 and TRBJ1-1; D remains ambiguous. Germline V gene sequence: CDR1 SGHRS, CDR2 YFSETQ. Trimming took off 1 base at V and 1 base at J, with 5 bases between the two ends. The CDR3 is 13 residues long. The CDR3 DNA is TGCGCCAGCAGCTTGTTAGAGAACACTGAAGCTTTCTTT. This codes for CASSLLENTEAFF.

The chain is built from TRBV5-6 and TRBJ2-7, with 7 nucleotides matching TRBD1. J lost 0 bases, V lost 0 bases, and 6 bases had no gene match. The CDR3 is made up of 16 amino acids. Per germline, CDR1 SGHDT and CDR2 YYEEEE. This chain's CDR3 is CASSLGVTGFSYEQYF. CDR3 DNA: TGTGCCAGCAGCTTGGGGGTGACAGGGTTCTCCTACGAGCAGTACTTC.

The V gene is TRBV5-1, the J gene TRBJ2-2; D may be TRBD1 or TRBD2 (5 bases each). Germline CDR1 and CDR2: SGHRS and YFSETQ. Trimming removed 0 bases from V and 0 bases from J, with 9 bases in between. The CDR3 sequence is 16 residues long. The CDR3 DNA follows: TGCGCCAGCAGCTTGGCCGGGGCAACGAACACCGGGGAGCTGTTTTTT. Translation gives CASSLAGATNTGELFF.

Many counts were recorded for this clonotype. The chain is built from TRBV12-5 and TRBJ2-7, with D hard to call. V was shortened by 9 bases and J by 1 base, with 7 bases between the two germline ends. In germline, CDR1 is LGHNT, CDR2 FRNRAP. The CDR3 covers 11 residues. In nucleotides, the CDR3 is TGTGCTAGCGGGTCATCCTACGAGCAGTACTTC. This encodes CASGSSYEQYF. Based on the CDR3 plus reference TRBV12-5 and TRBJ2-7, the full variable domain is DARVTQTPRHKVTEMGQEVTMRCQPILGHNTVFWYRQTMMQGLELLAYFRNRAPLDDSGMPKDRFSAEMPDATLATLKIQPSEPRDSAVYFCASGSSYEQYFGPGTRLTVT.

The sample holds a few counts of this clonotype. V and J are TRBV2 and TRBJ2-2, with 8 nucleotides matching TRBD1. J gave up 7 bases and V 1 base, and 5 bases lay outside the gene matches. CDR3 length equals 15 residues. Germline loops: CDR1 SNHLY, CDR2 FYNNEI. The CDR3 region is CASSEVTGVGGELFF. The DNA of the CDR3 is TGTGCCAGCAGTGAAGTGACAGGGGTGGGCGGGGAGCTGTTTTTT.

This clonotype was seen a few times. This chain links TRBV11-3 with TRBJ2-2; D is unclear. Deletions cut 1 base from V and 4 bases from J, with 10 bases between. Germline-derived CDR1 and CDR2 are SGHNT and YENEEA. The CDR3 extends over 15 amino acids. As DNA, the CDR3 is TGTGCCAGCAGCTTAGTAGTCCTATTCACCGGGGAGCTGTTTTTT. This sequence encodes CASSLVVLFTGELFF.

This clonotype was recorded a few times. The chain couples TRBV12-3 or TRBV12-4 to TRBJ1-2, with 7 bases lining up with TRBD1. V lost 7 bases, J lost 4 bases, and 6 bases stayed unmatched. CDR3 length: 13 amino acids. DNA for the CDR3: TGTGCCAGCACCTGGACAGGACTCTATGGCTACACCTTC. Encoded protein: CASTWTGLYGYTF.